This TCR beta chain was found in a study of T cell responses to AZD1222 COVID-19 vaccine. This clone was observed a handful of times. Antigen: not known. Sequencing was performed with immunoSEQ multiplex PCR; in TCRdb, only in-frame clones are kept and a portion is missing. The repertoire holds around 120,000 clones, with roughly 89% as singletons. The study's findings and limits: Among AZD1222 vaccinees, only 5 to 7 were seropositive at baseline. The donor group comprised mostly white British people and more females; the analysis possibly underestimated clonal diversity. Researchers report vaccine-associated CD4 TCRs spanning spike, with dominance at 160-218 and 743-854.

Trimming stripped 3 bases from V and 6 bases from J, with 14 bases between. The germline V gene has CDR1 SEHNR and CDR2 FQNEAQ (reference sequence). CDR3 size: 15 residues. The TCR was taken from an adult who received the AZD1222 COVID-19 vaccine. The sequencing here drew on peripheral blood, taken 28 days after the second AZD1222 dose. V and J are TRBV7-9 and TRBJ1-4, with a tentative D call TRBD1 (5 bases). In DNA form, the CDR3 reads TGTGCCAGCAGCTTGGCCGGGGCTGCGGATGAAAAACTGTTTTTT. Translation: CASSLAGAADEKLFF. Complete variable domain (other parts from reference TRBV7-9 and TRBJ1-4): DTGVSQNPRHKITKRGQNVTFRCDPISEHNRLYWYRQTLGQGPEFLTYFQNEAQLEKSRLLSDRFSAERPKGSFSTLEIQRTEQGDSAMYLCASSLAGAADEKLFFGSGTQLSVL.